The 23 T cell receptor beta chains in this list originate from one sample, sequenced in a study of regulatory T cells in long-lasting Graves disease (dated by TCRdb to about 2021). Library method: multiplex PCR. TCRdb records Illumina HiSeq 4000 as the sequencer. iRepertoire HTBI primers and Arm-PCR amplification of CDR3 regions were used to construct TCR beta libraries. Starting from the raw public reads, TCRdb applied fastp trimming at Q25, assembled clones with MiXCR and retained in-frame beta chains. Each entry is one CDR3 protein sequence, shown with its most common DNA and genes. This sample lists roughly 400,000 distinct CDR3 sequences; under 25% were detected once. The leading ten clones occupy about 20% of the sample. The time point tag for this specimen amounts to: persistent/refractory GD, antithyroid drugs over 5 years with positive TRAb. For both TCR sequencing and RNA sequencing, RNA was extracted from PBMCs using TRIzol.

The sequencing here drew on peripheral blood mononuclear cells (PBMCs), taken when the disease was refractory, from a patient treated with antithyroid drugs. The receptors originated from a female donor with Graves disease.

This clonotype was detected ten times or more. CDR3 in amino acids: CASSSGYSSNEQYF. The CDR3 DNA reads as TGTGCCAGCAGCTCAGGGTACTCTAGCAACGAGCAGTACTTC. The chain joins TRBV11-2 to TRBJ2-7; the D call may be TRBD1 or TRBD2 (5 bases each). V was cut by 4 bases and J by 5 bases, with 15 bases left in between. The CDR3 spans 14 residues. Germline CDR1 is SGHAT and CDR2 is FQNNGV.

This clonotype was counted at least ten times. The chain has TRBV12-3 or TRBV12-4 and TRBJ1-4, with D possibly matching TRBD1 (5 bases). Deletions cut 7 bases from V and 10 bases from J, with 19 bases between. This CDR3 has 14 residues. CDR3 residues: CASTLGNLGGKLFF. In DNA, the CDR3 is TGTGCCAGCACCCTTGGAAATTTGGGGGGAAAACTGTTTTTT.

This clonotype was recorded many times. The rearrangement links TRBV11-2 to TRBJ2-7, with 11 bases that match TRBD1. J was trimmed by 0 bases and V by 6 bases; bases with no gene match: 4. This CDR3 comprises 15 residues. Germline V lookup: CDR1 SGHAT, CDR2 FQNNGV. As DNA, the CDR3 is TGTGCCAGCAGACGGGACAGGGGGAGCTCCTACGAGCAGTACTTC. It yields the protein CASRRDRGSSYEQYF.

There are a few counts of this clonotype. The gene calls are TRBV6-2 or TRBV6-3 and TRBJ2-3, with TRBD1 matching 8 bases. The CDR3 totals 17 residues. CDR1 is MNHEY, CDR2 SVGEGT, per germline. Germline trimming cut 0 bases from V and 4 bases from J; bases unmatched to any gene: 9. As DNA, the CDR3 is TGTGCCAGCAGTTACTCGATCTTCGGACAGGGACCAGATACGCAGTATTTT. Amino acid sequence: CASSYSIFGQGPDTQYF.

This clonotype was counted between two and nine times. V and J are TRBV20-1 and TRBJ2-5; no clear D gene. This CDR3 is 14 amino acids long. Trimming removed 3 bases at V and 5 bases at J, with 16 bases between. The germline V gene has CDR1 DFQATT and CDR2 SNEGSKA (reference sequence). CDR3 sequence reads: CSASAGRVVETQYF. The CDR3, as DNA: TGCAGTGCTAGCGCCGGCCGGGTCGTTGAGACCCAGTACTTC.

This chain uses TRBV7-9 with TRBJ2-7, with no clear D. The V gene lost 1 base and the J gene lost 1 base, with 14 bases spanning the gap. Looked up from germline, CDR1 is SEHNR and CDR2 is FQNEAQ (reference sequence). The CDR3 extends over 16 amino acids. The CDR3 reads CASSLGRFVGSYEQYF. The CDR3 DNA is TGTGCCAGCAGCTTAGGGCGATTTGTAGGTTCCTACGAGCAGTACTTC.

This chain joins TRBV5-1 and TRBJ2-7, with TRBD2 identical over 8 bases. Germline CDR1 SGHRS, CDR2 YFSETQ. The CDR3 consists of 15 residues. Germline trimming cut 1 base from V and 4 bases from J; bases unmatched to any gene: 7. The CDR3 DNA sequence: TGCGCCAGCAGCTTGCCCCGGGAGGGCCGATACGAGCAGTACTTC. Its protein product is CASSLPREGRYEQYF.

The V call is TRBV5-6, the J call TRBJ2-7, with a tentative D call TRBD1 (6 bases). The CDR3 contains 13 residues. The V end lost 5 bases, the J end lost 3 bases, and 12 bases lay between the germline ends. Germline V CDR1 and CDR2: SGHDT, YYEEEE. CDR3: CASRSGTNYEQYF. The CDR3 DNA is TGTGCCAGCAGGTCCGGGACAAACTACGAGCAGTACTTC.

This clonotype came up many times. This chain connects TRBV12-3 or TRBV12-4 to TRBJ2-4, with 8 bases matching TRBD2. The CDR3 consists of 13 residues. With V trimmed by 6 bases and J by 7 bases, 5 bases remained unmatched. The DNA for the CDR3 is TGTGCCAGCAGCTACGGGGGGGGGAACATTCAGTACTTC. Protein: CASSYGGGNIQYF.

This rearrangement joins TRBV20-1 to TRBJ2-1; weak D call: TRBD1 (6 bases). The CDR3 totals 14 residues. The germline V gene has CDR1 DFQATT and CDR2 SNEGSKA (reference sequence). V lost 2 bases and J lost 4, with 12 bases in between. The DNA of the CDR3 is TGCAGTGCTAGACCCCCAGACAGGTACAATGAGCAGTTCTTC. Protein product: CSARPPDRYNEQFF.

As to this clonotype: One end of the junction varies from germline; a read error may be responsible. The rearrangement joins TRBV18 to TRBJ1-1; D not certain. The length of the CDR3 is 14 residues. CDR1 KGHSH and CDR2 LQKENI come from the germline V gene. CDR3 protein: CASSPPGGSTEVFF. The CDR3 DNA reads as TGTGCCAGCTCACCACCGGGAGGGAGCACTGAAGTTTTCTTT.

This clonotype was counted ten times or more. The chain couples TRBV12-3 or TRBV12-4 to TRBJ2-2; no clear D. The length of the CDR3 is 18 residues. The V end was cut by 5 bases, the J end by 0 bases, with 19 bases between. CDR3 amino acids: CASSTTILGGTNTGELFF. In nucleotides, the CDR3 is TGTGCCAGCAGTACCACCATTTTAGGCGGAACGAACACCGGGGAGCTGTTTTTT.

This clonotype was seen repeatedly, ten times or more. V is TRBV29-1 and J is TRBJ2-5, with D perhaps matching TRBD2 (5 bases). CDR3 length equals 10 residues. Germline assignment: CDR1 SQVTM and CDR2 ANQGSEA. The V and J ends lost 6 bases and 4 bases respectively, with 6 bases between them. As DNA, the CDR3 is TGCAGCGTGGCGGGAGAGACCCAGTACTTC. Translating it yields CSVAGETQYF.

This rearrangement joins TRBV9 to TRBJ2-6, with a possible D match to TRBD2 (5 bases). This CDR3 contains 17 residues. Trimming removed 4 bases from V and 1 base from J, with 15 bases in between. Germline assignment: CDR1 SGDLS and CDR2 YYNGEE. CDR3 DNA sequence: TGTGCCAGCAGCCTCACTGGAGGCTTATCTGGGGCCAACGTCCTGACTTTC. Its translation: CASSLTGGLSGANVLTF. Full variable domain (rest looked up from reference TRBV9 and TRBJ2-6): DSGVTQTPKHLITATGQRVTLRCSPRSGDLSVYWYQQSLDQGLQFLIQYYNGEERAKGNILERFSAQQFPDLHSELNLSSLELGDSALYFCASSLTGGLSGANVLTFGAGSRLTVL.

At least ten counts were recorded for this clonotype. The genes are TRBV28 and TRBJ1-5, with 9 nucleotides matching TRBD1. Germline assignment: CDR1 MDHEN and CDR2 SYDVKM. The J segment lost 6 bases and the V segment lost 6 bases, leaving 3 bases of the junction unmatched. The CDR3 totals 13 residues. The DNA for the CDR3 is TGTGCCAGCAGAGACAGGGGGAGTCAGCCCCAGCATTTT. It codes for CASRDRGSQPQHF.

The chain links TRBV25-1 to TRBJ2-7; D is perhaps TRBD1 (6 bases). V was trimmed by 3 bases and J by 5 bases, leaving 14 bases between them. The germline V gene encodes CDR1 MGHDK and CDR2 SYGVNS. The length of the CDR3 is 14 residues. CDR3 region: CASSDLTSGDEQYF. The CDR3, as DNA: TGTGCCAGCAGTGACCTCACCTCAGGGGACGAGCAGTACTTC.

This clonotype was found many times. The chain joins TRBV29-1 to TRBJ2-7, with 8 bases aligning to TRBD2. Germline values: CDR1 SQVTM, CDR2 ANQGSEA. V lost 8 bases, J lost 3 bases, and 6 bases stayed unmatched. The CDR3 runs to 12 residues. The CDR3 bases are TGCAGCTACCAGCGGGGGATCTACGAGCAGTACTTC. It translates to CSYQRGIYEQYF.

V and J are TRBV14 and TRBJ2-7; D unclear. Between the trimmed V and J ends, which lost 4 bases and 6 bases, there was a span of 10 bases. Germline V gene lookup returns CDR1 SGHDN and CDR2 FVKESK. The CDR3 covers 12 residues. Here the CDR3 DNA reads TGTGCCAGCAGCCCAGCCGAACCCGAGCAGTACTTC. As protein: CASSPAEPEQYF.

This clonotype has a handful of counts. The chain uses TRBV9 and TRBJ1-1; D gene unclear. This CDR3 spans 19 amino acids. From germline, CDR1 is SGDLS and CDR2 YYNGEE. The V end lost 4 bases, the J end lost 0 bases, and 25 bases lay between the germline ends. The CDR3 loop is CASSSNRGTDNGLNTEAFF. DNA for the CDR3: TGTGCCAGCAGCTCGAATCGAGGAACAGACAATGGATTGAACACTGAAGCTTTCTTT.

This clonotype was observed a few times. This chain connects TRBV29-1 to TRBJ2-7; D remains ambiguous. This CDR3 spans 10 amino acids. V was pared by 4 bases and J by 6 bases, with 7 bases between. In germline, CDR1 is SQVTM, CDR2 ANQGSEA. CDR3 nucleotide sequence: TGCAGCGTTGCCGGAGTCGAGCAGTACTTC. Its protein product is CSVAGVEQYF.

This clonotype was seen repeatedly, ten times or more. The rearrangement uses TRBV6-2 or TRBV6-3 and TRBJ1-4; TRBD1 might be the D (6 bases). Per germline, CDR1 MNHEY and CDR2 SVGEGT. The length of the CDR3 is 16 residues. V lost 0 bases to trimming and J lost 6 bases, with 14 bases between them. CDR3 sequence (DNA): TGTGCCAGCAGTTACTCGCAGGGGACCGCGGATGAAAAACTGTTTTTT. It specifies CASSYSQGTADEKLFF.

This clonotype was found many times. This chain links TRBV6-1 with TRBJ1-5, with 8 bases matching TRBD1. Trimming removed 4 bases from V and 0 bases from J; junction bases left unmatched: 2. The CDR3 length is 15 residues. CDR1 is MNHNS and CDR2 is SASEGT in the germline V gene. CDR3 loop: CASSGTGHSNQPQHF. The CDR3 DNA is TGTGCCAGCAGTGGGACAGGGCATAGCAATCAGCCCCAGCATTTT.

Many counts were recorded for this clonotype. This rearrangement joins TRBV2 to TRBJ2-5, with TRBD2 matching 12 bases. TRBJ2-1 explains the end of the DNA better; the J call may be wrong. The germline V gene encodes CDR1 SNHLY and CDR2 FYNNEI. This CDR3 region has 16 residues. CDR3 sequence reads: CASSAGLAGNDNEQFF. CDR3 DNA sequence: TGTGCCAGCAGTGCTGGACTAGCGGGAAACGACAATGAGCAGTTCTTC.